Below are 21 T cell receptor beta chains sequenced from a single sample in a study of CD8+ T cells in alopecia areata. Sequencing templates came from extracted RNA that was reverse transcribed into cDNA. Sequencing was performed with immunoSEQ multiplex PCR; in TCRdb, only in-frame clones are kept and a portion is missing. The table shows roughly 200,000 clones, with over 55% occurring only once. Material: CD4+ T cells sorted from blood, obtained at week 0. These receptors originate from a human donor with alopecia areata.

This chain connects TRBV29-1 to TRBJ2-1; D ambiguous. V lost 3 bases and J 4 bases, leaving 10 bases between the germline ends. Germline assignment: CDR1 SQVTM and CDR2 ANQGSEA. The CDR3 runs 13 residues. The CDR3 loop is CSVDMVRYNEQFF. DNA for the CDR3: TGCAGCGTTGACATGGTCAGATACAATGAGCAGTTCTTC.

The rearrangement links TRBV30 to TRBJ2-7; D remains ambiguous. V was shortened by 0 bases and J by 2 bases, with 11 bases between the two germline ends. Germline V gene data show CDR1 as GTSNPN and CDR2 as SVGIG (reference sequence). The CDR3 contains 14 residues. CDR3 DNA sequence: TGTGCCTGGAGTGTACGACGGCAGCCCTACGAGCAGTACTTC. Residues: CAWSVRRQPYEQYF.

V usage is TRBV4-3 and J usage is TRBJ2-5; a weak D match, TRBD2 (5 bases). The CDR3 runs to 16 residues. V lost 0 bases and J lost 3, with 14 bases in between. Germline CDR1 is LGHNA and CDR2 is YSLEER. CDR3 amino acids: CASSQEAVGGEETQYF. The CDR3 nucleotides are TGCGCCAGCAGCCAAGAAGCGGTCGGCGGAGAAGAGACCCAGTACTTC.

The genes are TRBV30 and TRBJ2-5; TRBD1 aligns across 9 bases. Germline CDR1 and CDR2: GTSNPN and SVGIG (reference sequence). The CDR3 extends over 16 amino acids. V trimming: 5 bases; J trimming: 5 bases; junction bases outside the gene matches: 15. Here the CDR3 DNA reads TGTGCCTGGGCCCAAACAGGGGGCCGTGGGGGCGAGACCCAGTACTTC. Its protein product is CAWAQTGGRGGETQYF.

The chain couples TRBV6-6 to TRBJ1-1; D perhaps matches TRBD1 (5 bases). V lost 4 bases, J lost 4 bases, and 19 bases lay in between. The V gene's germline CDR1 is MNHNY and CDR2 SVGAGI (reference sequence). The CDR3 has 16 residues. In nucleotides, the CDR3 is TGTGCCAGCAGTTCGGGTTGGGGGAGAATGGGCACTGAAGCTTTCTTT. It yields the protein CASSSGWGRMGTEAFF.

For the CDR3, the DNA is TGTGCCAGCAGCGAGGGACAGCAATACAATGAGCAGTTCTTC. Amino acid sequence: CASSEGQQYNEQFF. The chain carries TRBV9 and TRBJ2-1; 7 bases map to TRBD1. There are 14 residues in the CDR3. Germline V lookup: CDR1 SGDLS, CDR2 YYNGEE. With V trimmed by 3 bases and J by 4 bases, 4 bases remained unmatched.

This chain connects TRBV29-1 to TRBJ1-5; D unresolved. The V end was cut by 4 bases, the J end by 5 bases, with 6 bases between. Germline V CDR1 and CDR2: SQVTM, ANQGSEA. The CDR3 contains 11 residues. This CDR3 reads CSVGSDQPQHF. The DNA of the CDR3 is TGCAGCGTTGGGTCGGATCAGCCCCAGCATTTT.

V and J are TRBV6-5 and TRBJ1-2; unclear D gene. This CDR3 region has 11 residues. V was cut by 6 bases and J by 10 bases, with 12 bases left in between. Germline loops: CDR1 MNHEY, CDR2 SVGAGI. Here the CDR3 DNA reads TGTGCCAGCAGAGAGGGTCCCGACTACACCTTC. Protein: CASREGPDYTF.

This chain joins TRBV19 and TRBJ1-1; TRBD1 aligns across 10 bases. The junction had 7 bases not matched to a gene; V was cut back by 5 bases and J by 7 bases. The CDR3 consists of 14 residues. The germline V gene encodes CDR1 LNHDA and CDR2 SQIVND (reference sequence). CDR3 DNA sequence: TGTGCCAGTAGTCCCGACAGGGGGCTGGGTGAAGCTTTCTTT. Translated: CASSPDRGLGEAFF. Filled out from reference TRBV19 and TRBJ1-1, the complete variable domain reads DGGITQSPKYLFRKEGQNVTLSCEQNLNHDAMYWYRQDPGQGLRLIYYSQIVNDFQKGDIAEGYSVSREKKESFPLTVTSAQKNPTAFYLCASSPDRGLGEAFFGQGTRLTVV.

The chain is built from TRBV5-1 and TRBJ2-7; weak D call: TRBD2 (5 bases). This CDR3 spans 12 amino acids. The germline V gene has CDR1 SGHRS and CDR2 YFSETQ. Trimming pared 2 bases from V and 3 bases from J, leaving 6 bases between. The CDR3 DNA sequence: TGCGCCAGCAGCTTCGGGGACTACGAGCAGTACTTC. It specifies CASSFGDYEQYF.

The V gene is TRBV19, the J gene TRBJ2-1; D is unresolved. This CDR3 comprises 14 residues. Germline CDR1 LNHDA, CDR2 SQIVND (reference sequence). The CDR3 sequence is CATKAIGPDNEQFF. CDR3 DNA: TGTGCAACTAAAGCCATCGGCCCGGATAATGAGCAGTTCTTC. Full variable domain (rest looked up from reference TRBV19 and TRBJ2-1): DGGITQSPKYLFRKEGQNVTLSCEQNLNHDAMYWYRQDPGQGLRLIYYSQIVNDFQKGDIAEGYSVSREKKESFPLTVTSAQKNPTAFYLCATKAIGPDNEQFFGPGTRLTVL.

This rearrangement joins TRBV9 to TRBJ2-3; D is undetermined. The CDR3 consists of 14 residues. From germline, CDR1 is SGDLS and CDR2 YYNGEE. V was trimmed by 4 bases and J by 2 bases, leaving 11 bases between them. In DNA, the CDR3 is TGTGCCAGCAGCCCGAAGACAATCACAGATACGCAGTATTTT. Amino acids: CASSPKTITDTQYF.

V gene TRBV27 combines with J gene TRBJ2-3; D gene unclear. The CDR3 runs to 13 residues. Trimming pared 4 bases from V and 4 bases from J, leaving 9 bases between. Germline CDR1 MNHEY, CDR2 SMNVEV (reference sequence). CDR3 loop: CASSSPLPDTQYF. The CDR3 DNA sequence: TGTGCCAGCAGTTCACCGCTACCAGATACGCAGTATTTT.

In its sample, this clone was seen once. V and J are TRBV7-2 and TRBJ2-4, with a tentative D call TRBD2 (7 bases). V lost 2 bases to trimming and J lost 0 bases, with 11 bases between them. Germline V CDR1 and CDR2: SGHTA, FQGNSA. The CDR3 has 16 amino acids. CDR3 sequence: CASSLMGGGAKNIQYF. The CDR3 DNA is TGTGCCAGCAGCTTAATGGGAGGGGGAGCCAAAAACATTCAGTACTTC. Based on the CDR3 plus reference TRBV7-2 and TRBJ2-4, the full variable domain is GAGVSQSPSNKVTEKGKDVELRCDPISGHTALYWYRQSLGQGLEFLIYFQGNSAPDKSGLPSDRFSAERTGGSVSTLTIQRTQQEDSAVYLCASSLMGGGAKNIQYFGAGTRLSVL.

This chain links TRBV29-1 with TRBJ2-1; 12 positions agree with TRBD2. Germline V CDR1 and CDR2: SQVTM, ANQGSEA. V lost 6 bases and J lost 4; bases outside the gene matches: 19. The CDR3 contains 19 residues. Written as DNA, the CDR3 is TGCAGCGTCCAACCTCCCGGACTAGCGGGGACGGGTATATACAATGAGCAGTTCTTC. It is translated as CSVQPPGLAGTGIYNEQFF.

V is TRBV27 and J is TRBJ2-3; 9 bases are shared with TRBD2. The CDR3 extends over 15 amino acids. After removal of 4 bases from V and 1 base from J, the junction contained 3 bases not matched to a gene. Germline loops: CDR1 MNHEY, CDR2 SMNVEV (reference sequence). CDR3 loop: CASSSPSGGTDTQYF. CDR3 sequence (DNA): TGTGCCAGCAGTTCTCCTAGCGGGGGCACAGATACGCAGTATTTT.

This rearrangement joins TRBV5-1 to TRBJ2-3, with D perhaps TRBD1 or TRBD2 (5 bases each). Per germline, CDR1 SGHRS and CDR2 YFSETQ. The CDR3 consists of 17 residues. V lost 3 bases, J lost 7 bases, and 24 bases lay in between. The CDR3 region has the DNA TGCGCCAGCAGCTCACGTCGGGACGTTCGCGAGAGAAATACGCAGTATTTT. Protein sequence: CASSSRRDVRERNTQYF.

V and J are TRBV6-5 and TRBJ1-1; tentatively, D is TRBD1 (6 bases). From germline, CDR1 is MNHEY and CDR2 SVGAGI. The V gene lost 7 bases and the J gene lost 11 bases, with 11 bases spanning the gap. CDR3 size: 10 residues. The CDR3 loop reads CASNRAPAFF. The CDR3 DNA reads TGTGCCAGCAACAGGGCACCGGCTTTCTTT.

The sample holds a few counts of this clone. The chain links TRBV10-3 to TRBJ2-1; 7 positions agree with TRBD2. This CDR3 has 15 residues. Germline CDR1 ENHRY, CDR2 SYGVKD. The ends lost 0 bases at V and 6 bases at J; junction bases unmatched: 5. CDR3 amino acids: CAISESRGTTNEQFF. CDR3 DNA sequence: TGTGCCATCAGTGAGTCCCGCGGGACTACCAATGAGCAGTTCTTC.

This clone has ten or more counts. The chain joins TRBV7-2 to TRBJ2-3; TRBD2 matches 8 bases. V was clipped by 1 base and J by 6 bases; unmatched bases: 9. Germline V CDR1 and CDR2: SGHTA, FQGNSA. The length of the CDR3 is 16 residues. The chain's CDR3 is CASSLDERGPLDTQYF. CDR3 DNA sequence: TGTGCCAGCAGCTTAGACGAGCGGGGGCCCCTGGATACGCAGTATTTT.

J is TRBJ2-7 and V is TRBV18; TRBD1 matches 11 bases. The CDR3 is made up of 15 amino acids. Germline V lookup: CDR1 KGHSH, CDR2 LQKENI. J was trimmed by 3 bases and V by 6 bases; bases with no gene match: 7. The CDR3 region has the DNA TGTGCCAGCTCTACCGGGACAGGGGGACTCTACGAGCAGTACTTC. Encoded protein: CASSTGTGGLYEQYF.